The clone carrying this T cell receptor (beta chain) came up many times. Its antigen is unknown. The data stem from a study of Graves' ophthalmopathy and Graves' hyperthyroidism. Orbital computed tomography and thyroid ultrasound, along with TRAb, serum thyroxine and clinical symptoms, underpinned diagnosis. RNA transcripts served as template for amplifying TCR beta CDR3 sequences. A first-round RT-PCR used HTBI primers, followed by a second-round multiplex PCR. TCRdb independently ran MiXCR on the multiplex PCR reads; one entry per CDR3 protein. Found here are 580,000 or so distinct CDR3 sequences, 39% of them singletons; the top ten hold about 4%. The CDR3 runs to 13 residues. V dropped 0 bases and J dropped 4; count of bases not matched to a gene: 0. CDR1 is SGHVS and CDR2 is FQNEAQ in the germline V gene. Study results and caveats: Separation of ophthalmopathy from stable hyperthyroidism was achieved by a 13-signature model, at roughly 90% sensitivity and roughly 77% specificity.

This sequence originates from an adult man with Graves' hyperthyroidism. The specimen was peripheral blood or thyroid tissue (not recorded which). The rearrangement joins TRBV7-8 to TRBJ2-7; 7 nucleotides agree with TRBD1. The CDR3 DNA is TGTGCCAGCAGCTTAGCGACAGGGTACGAGCAGTACTTC. Translated, it gives CASSLATGYEQYF.